The 19 T cell receptor beta chains listed next were all sequenced from one sample in a study of control samples from healthy donors and cancer patients. Clones were read by immunoSEQ multiplex PCR, and TCRdb kept only the in-frame ones, dropping some. The data hold some 130,000 clones, with approximately 90% observed a single time. The sequencing input was blood. The receptor source for this set is a woman in her 50s in good health.

V gene TRBV6-5 combines with J gene TRBJ1-5; D gene uncertain. Between the trimmed V and J ends, which lost 2 bases and 5 bases, there was a span of 10 bases. The CDR3 sequence is 14 residues long. From germline, CDR1 is MNHEY and CDR2 SVGAGI. CDR3 nucleotide sequence: TGTGCCAGCAGTTACCTCGTAGTTGATCAGCCCCAGCATTTT. This gives the protein CASSYLVVDQPQHF.

The J gene is TRBJ1-2, the V gene TRBV5-1; TRBD1 matches at 7 bases. This CDR3 contains 16 residues. V lost 4 bases and J lost 1; bases outside the gene matches: 10. The germline CDR1 and CDR2 sequences are SGHRS and YFSETQ. CDR3 region: CASSIDRAALNYGYTF. In DNA form, the CDR3 reads TGCGCCAGCAGCATCGACAGGGCGGCCCTTAACTATGGCTACACCTTC.

The rearrangement joins TRBV5-1 to TRBJ2-3; D remains ambiguous. Germline values: CDR1 SGHRS, CDR2 YFSETQ. CDR3 length: 16 residues. V lost 0 bases and J lost 0, with 11 bases in between. The CDR3 loop reads CASSLDGSPSTDTQYF. In DNA form, the CDR3 reads TGCGCCAGCAGCTTGGATGGCAGTCCTAGCACAGATACGCAGTATTTT. The whole variable domain, filled in from reference TRBV5-1 and TRBJ2-3, reads KAGVTQTPRYLIKTRGQQVTLSCSPISGHRSVSWYQQTPGQGLQFLFEYFSETQRNKGNFPGRFSGRQFSNSRSEMNVSTLELGDSALYLCASSLDGSPSTDTQYFGPGTRLTVL.

This chain connects TRBV10-1 to TRBJ2-1, with TRBD1 matching over 7 bases. Germline V gene lookup returns CDR1 WNHNN and CDR2 SYGVQD (reference sequence). The CDR3 has 13 amino acids. J gave up 10 bases and V 6 bases, and 9 bases lay outside the gene matches. The CDR3 nucleotides are TGCGCCAGCAGCAGACAGGGAACCGGCGAGCAGTTCTTC. Translation: CASSRQGTGEQFF.

This rearrangement joins TRBV6-1 to TRBJ1-4; D is ambiguous. The germline CDR1 and CDR2 sequences are MNHNS and SASEGT. The CDR3 consists of 12 residues. The V gene lost 1 base and the J gene lost 14 bases, with 11 bases spanning the gap. The CDR3 is CASSEVAVGLFF. The DNA of the CDR3 is TGTGCCAGCAGTGAAGTGGCAGTAGGCCTGTTTTTT.

The chain carries TRBV25-1 and TRBJ1-6, with D hard to call. Between the trimmed V and J ends, which lost 7 bases and 0 bases, there was a span of 4 bases. In germline, CDR1 is MGHDK, CDR2 SYGVNS. This CDR3 spans 13 amino acids. DNA of the CDR3: TGTGCCAGCAAAAGCTCCTATAATTCACCCCTCCACTTT. It encodes CASKSSYNSPLHF.

The V call is TRBV7-8, the J call TRBJ1-2, with TRBD1 matching over 7 bases. The junction had 8 bases not matched to a gene; V was cut back by 1 base and J by 6 bases. Per germline, CDR1 SGHVS and CDR2 FQNEAQ. This CDR3 comprises 15 residues. CDR3: CASSLVGGLRDGYTF. The DNA of the CDR3 is TGTGCCAGCAGCTTAGTAGGGGGCCTCAGGGATGGCTACACCTTC.

The rearrangement uses TRBV10-1 and TRBJ2-7; D may be TRBD2 (5 bases). This CDR3 region has 13 residues. V was pared by 4 bases and J by 1 base, with 8 bases between. Looked up from germline, CDR1 is WNHNN and CDR2 is SYGVQD (reference sequence). The CDR3, as DNA: TGCGCCAGCAGTGCCGGGATATCCTACGAGCAGTACTTC. This gives the protein CASSAGISYEQYF.

This chain joins TRBV5-6 and TRBJ2-1; TRBD2 agrees at 13 bases. The length of the CDR3 is 16 residues. The V gene end was trimmed by 0 bases and the J gene end by 9 bases; junction bases not matched to a gene: 6. Per germline, CDR1 SGHDT and CDR2 YYEEEE. CDR3 protein: CASSLALAGGPGEQFF. The CDR3 DNA follows: TGTGCCAGCAGCTTGGCACTAGCGGGGGGGCCGGGTGAGCAGTTCTTC.

V and J are TRBV6-2 or TRBV6-3 and TRBJ1-2, with TRBD1 matching 8 bases. V gave up 2 bases and J gave up 0 bases; unmatched junction bases: 5. The CDR3 contains 16 residues. In germline, CDR1 is MNHEY, CDR2 SVGEGT. The CDR3 DNA reads TGTGCCAGCAGTTACGGATGGGGACAGGCTAACTATGGCTACACCTTC. It encodes CASSYGWGQANYGYTF.

J is TRBJ1-2 and V is TRBV5-1; D call uncertain. Germline V gene lookup returns CDR1 SGHRS and CDR2 YFSETQ. The germline V and J ends were trimmed by 0 bases and 4 bases, with 19 bases remaining between them. This CDR3 region has 17 residues. DNA for the CDR3: TGCGCCAGCAGCTTGGCTGGGCCAGGACGTCTTGTCTATGGCTACACCTTC. It translates to CASSLAGPGRLVYGYTF.

V usage is TRBV7-6 and J usage is TRBJ2-3; 14 nucleotides agree with TRBD2. J gave up 0 bases and V 5 bases, and 13 bases lay outside the gene matches. Germline loops: CDR1 SGHVS, CDR2 FNYEAQ. The CDR3 is 20 residues long. CDR3 in amino acids: CASSPRGLAGGTASTDTQYF. CDR3 DNA sequence: TGTGCCAGCAGCCCCCGAGGACTAGCGGGGGGTACCGCTAGCACAGATACGCAGTATTTT. Full variable domain (remainder filled in from reference TRBV7-6 and TRBJ2-3): GAGVSQSPRYKVTKRGQDVALRCDPISGHVSLYWYRQALGQGPEFLTYFNYEAQQDKSGLPNDRFSAERPEGSISTLTIQRTEQRDSAMYRCASSPRGLAGGTASTDTQYFGPGTRLTVL.

The chain has TRBV10-3 and TRBJ2-7; D not resolved. The V end lost 6 bases, the J end lost 9 bases, and 12 bases lay between the germline ends. CDR3 length: 11 residues. CDR1 is ENHRY, CDR2 SYGVKD, per germline. The CDR3 region is CAISDPPRQYF. CDR3 sequence (DNA): TGTGCCATCAGCGATCCCCCTCGGCAGTACTTC.

The rearrangement links TRBV30 to TRBJ2-1, with 7 positions matching TRBD2. The CDR3 covers 16 residues. Germline CDR1 and CDR2: GTSNPN and SVGIG (reference sequence). V was pared by 4 bases and J by 2 bases, with 11 bases of the junction left unmatched. The chain's CDR3 is CAWTVDVAGPYNEQFF. CDR3 sequence (DNA): TGTGCCTGGACCGTGGATGTAGCGGGCCCCTACAATGAGCAGTTCTTC.

The CDR3 nucleotides read TGTGCCATCTCGGGCAGGGGGACCTACGAGCAGTACTTC. Translation gives CAISGRGTYEQYF. This sequence joins TRBV10-3 and TRBJ2-7, with 7 nucleotides matching TRBD1. The CDR3 length is 13 residues. V gave up 8 bases and J gave up 2 bases; unmatched junction bases: 6. Germline-derived CDR1 and CDR2 are ENHRY and SYGVKD.

The CDR3 spells CASSLGQNTEAFF. In DNA, the CDR3 is TGTGCCAGCAGCTTAGGGCAGAACACTGAAGCTTTCTTT. The chain carries TRBV7-6 and TRBJ1-1; D remains ambiguous. The CDR3 has 13 amino acids. The germline CDR1 and CDR2 sequences are SGHVS and FNYEAQ. V lost 1 base to trimming and J lost 1 base, with 4 bases between them.

The chain has TRBV19 and TRBJ1-1; the D gene is possibly TRBD1 (6 bases). This CDR3 region has 13 residues. Germline lookup yields CDR1 LNHDA and CDR2 SQIVND (reference sequence). Trimming removed 6 bases at V and 4 bases at J, with 12 bases between. CDR3 in amino acids: CASSEGGLTEAFF. The CDR3 DNA is TGTGCCAGTAGCGAGGGGGGTCTCACTGAAGCTTTCTTT. Full variable domain (outside the CDR3, taken from reference TRBV19 and TRBJ1-1): DGGITQSPKYLFRKEGQNVTLSCEQNLNHDAMYWYRQDPGQGLRLIYYSQIVNDFQKGDIAEGYSVSREKKESFPLTVTSAQKNPTAFYLCASSEGGLTEAFFGQGTRLTVV.

The chain links TRBV6-1 to TRBJ1-3; no reliable D call. Trimming cost V 3 bases and J 0 bases, with 9 bases left between them. The CDR3 is made up of 15 amino acids. The germline V gene has CDR1 MNHNS and CDR2 SASEGT. In DNA, the CDR3 is TGTGCCAGCAGTGATTTCACCTCCTCTGGAAACACCATATATTTT. Protein sequence: CASSDFTSSGNTIYF.

V gene TRBV10-3 combines with J gene TRBJ2-1; 8 bases map to TRBD2. V shed 7 bases and J 7 bases; nucleotides not matched to a gene: 6. This CDR3 region has 13 residues. CDR1 ENHRY and CDR2 SYGVKD come from the germline V gene. DNA for the CDR3: TGTGCCATCACGCCGGGAGGGAGGAATGAGCAGTTCTTC. It codes for CAITPGGRNEQFF.